These 19 T cell receptor beta chains came from one sample sequenced in a study of vaccination effects on CD4 cells after COVID-19. Pools of viral peptides were used by the ViraFEST assay to expand antigen-specific CD4+ T cells ahead of sequencing. Upon completion of 10 to 11 days in culture, CD4+ T cells were isolated. Vaccinees lacked prior SARS-CoV-2 infection and tested negative for nucleocapsid antibodies. Here immunoSEQ multiplex PCR was the method, and the copy in TCRdb shows in-frame clones only, minus some. The table records 55,000 to 75,000 clones, around 69% of them present only once. No antigen has been identified for these receptors. Sequenced material: CD4+ T cells from PBMCs cultured with HCoV-NL63 spike peptides, taken before COVID-19 vaccination. These receptors were taken from a human donor who received a COVID-19 vaccine.

The chain employs TRBV9 and TRBJ2-3; 7 nucleotides match TRBD1. Looked up from germline, CDR1 is SGDLS and CDR2 is YYNGEE. The trim removed 4 bases at V and 1 base at J, leaving 6 bases unmatched. CDR3 size: 15 residues. The chain's CDR3 is CASSPRTGGTDTQYF. In DNA form, the CDR3 reads TGTGCCAGCAGCCCCAGGACAGGCGGCACAGATACGCAGTATTTT.

This clone was detected only once. The chain carries TRBV7-2 and TRBJ2-5; 9 bases are a match to TRBD2. The CDR3 contains 14 residues. Germline V CDR1 and CDR2: SGHTA, FQGNSA. V shed 3 bases, J shed 8 bases, and the junction held 7 bases outside the gene matches. The CDR3 DNA is TGTGCCAGCAGCTTGGCGCTAGCGGGGCAAACCCAGTACTTC. Amino acids: CASSLALAGQTQYF.

The chain carries TRBV23-1 and TRBJ1-4; no firm D call. Being an ORF, TRBV23-1 has a function that is uncertain. V lost 2 bases and J 6 bases, leaving 10 bases between the germline ends. The CDR3 sequence is 14 residues long. As DNA, the CDR3 is TGCGCCAGCAGTCAAGCGGTCGGGGATGAAAAACTGTTTTTT. Translating gives CASSQAVGDEKLFF.

The chain has TRBV27 and TRBJ1-2; D not resolved. The germline gives CDR1 MNHEY, CDR2 SMNVEV (reference sequence). V was trimmed by 5 bases and J by 4 bases, leaving 14 bases between them. The CDR3 spans 14 residues. CDR3 sequence (DNA): TGTGCCAGCAGTCAACCCCAGACTACCTATGGCTACACCTTC. Translating it yields CASSQPQTTYGYTF.

This clone was counted between two and nine times. This sequence joins TRBV6-2 or TRBV6-3 and TRBJ1-1, with D maybe TRBD1 (5 bases). This CDR3 contains 12 residues. CDR1 MNHEY and CDR2 SVGEGT come from the germline V gene. V lost 5 bases and J 3 bases, leaving 7 bases between the germline ends. CDR3 DNA: TGTGCCAGCAGTCGGGACGACACTGAAGCTTTCTTT. Residues: CASSRDDTEAFF.

In nucleotides, the CDR3 is TGTGCCAGCAGCGTAGCGGGAGGCAGGGGCGCTGAAGCTTTCTTT. This gives the protein CASSVAGGRGAEAFF. This rearrangement joins TRBV9 to TRBJ1-1; a weak D match, TRBD1 (6 bases). The length of the CDR3 is 15 residues. Germline CDR1 reads SGDLS; CDR2 reads YYNGEE. V dropped 0 bases and J dropped 6 bases, with 15 bases sitting between them.

The CDR3 loop reads CASSYKGGKVTDTQYF. CDR3 nucleotides: TGTGCCAGTAGCTATAAGGGGGGGAAGGTCACAGATACGCAGTATTTT. The chain links TRBV19 to TRBJ2-3; weak D call: TRBD2 (7 bases). CDR3 size: 16 residues. The ends were cut back, 6 bases at V and 2 bases at J, with 18 bases in the middle. Germline lookup yields CDR1 LNHDA and CDR2 SQIVND (reference sequence).

The chain combines TRBV18 with TRBJ2-5; 7 nucleotides agree with TRBD1. The CDR3 extends over 14 amino acids. The ends lost 3 bases at V and 2 bases at J; junction bases unmatched: 3. Looked up from germline, CDR1 is KGHSH and CDR2 is LQKENI. CDR3 sequence (DNA): TGTGCCAGCTCACCTTCGGGACAGCAAGAGACCCAGTACTTC. Translating it yields CASSPSGQQETQYF.

This clone was counted between two and nine times. The chain combines TRBV2 with TRBJ1-1, with D perhaps TRBD1 (5 bases). This CDR3 has 13 residues. V lost 3 bases and J lost 3, with 8 bases in between. CDR1 is SNHLY and CDR2 is FYNNEI in the germline V gene. The CDR3 sequence is CASSDRVDTEAFF. The CDR3 region has the DNA TGTGCCAGCAGTGACAGGGTGGACACTGAAGCTTTCTTT.

The chain links TRBV19 to TRBJ1-5, with 8 positions matching TRBD1. CDR3 size: 14 residues. V shed 9 bases, J shed 4 bases, and the junction held 8 bases outside the gene matches. Germline CDR1 LNHDA, CDR2 SQIVND (reference sequence). CDR3 bases: TGTGCCAGCTCGGACAGGGCCGATAATCAGCCCCAGCATTTT. Translated: CASSDRADNQPQHF.

The chain uses TRBV5-1 and TRBJ2-7; D is ambiguous. V lost 0 bases and J 4 bases, leaving 11 bases between the germline ends. The CDR3 contains 14 residues. The germline V gene has CDR1 SGHRS and CDR2 YFSETQ. CDR3 region: CASSLVGQGYEQYV. In nucleotides, the CDR3 is TGCGCCAGCAGCTTGGTTGGCCAAGGGTACGAGCAGTACGTC.

The chain recombines TRBV7-8 with TRBJ1-5; D might be TRBD1 (5 bases). Germline values: CDR1 SGHVS, CDR2 FQNEAQ. The CDR3 loop spans 13 amino acids. V lost 2 bases and J lost 10, with 12 bases in between. The CDR3 coding sequence is TGTGCCAGCAGCTTAACGGGGGTAGGACCCCAGCATTTT. It codes for CASSLTGVGPQHF.

The chain recombines TRBV5-4 with TRBJ2-4; the D gene is possibly TRBD2 (6 bases). Trimming removed 1 base from V and 3 bases from J, with 14 bases in between. This CDR3 has 16 amino acids. Germline V CDR1 and CDR2: SGHNT, YYREEE (reference sequence). The DNA for the CDR3 is TGTGCCAGCAGCTTGATGGAGGGGCGAGGCAAAAACATTCAGTACTTC. As protein: CASSLMEGRGKNIQYF.

The CDR3 loop is CASSLSGTYSYEQYV. The DNA of the CDR3 is TGTGCCAGCAGCTTATCCGGGACCTACTCGTACGAGCAGTACGTC. This chain connects TRBV7-2 to TRBJ2-7; tentatively, D is TRBD1 or TRBD2 (5 bases each). Germline CDR1 and CDR2: SGHTA and FQGNSA. The V gene lost 2 bases and the J gene lost 4 bases, with 15 bases spanning the gap. This CDR3 region has 15 residues.

Only a few counts were recorded for this clone. The chain couples TRBV19 to TRBJ1-4; D not certain. V was trimmed by 6 bases and J by 7 bases, leaving 15 bases between them. Germline V gene data show CDR1 as LNHDA and CDR2 as SQIVND (reference sequence). This CDR3 comprises 14 residues. The CDR3 protein is CASSKNGNFEKLFF. In DNA form, the CDR3 reads TGTGCCAGTAGCAAAAACGGCAACTTTGAAAAACTGTTTTTT. Full variable domain (missing parts from reference TRBV19 and TRBJ1-4): DGGITQSPKYLFRKEGQNVTLSCEQNLNHDAMYWYRQDPGQGLRLIYYSQIVNDFQKGDIAEGYSVSREKKESFPLTVTSAQKNPTAFYLCASSKNGNFEKLFFGSGTQLSVL.

The chain links TRBV6-2 or TRBV6-3 to TRBJ2-7; TRBD1 might be the D (6 bases). The germline V gene encodes CDR1 MNHEY and CDR2 SVGEGT. V lost 2 bases, J lost 4 bases, and 15 bases lay in between. There are 15 residues in the CDR3. CDR3 amino acids: CASSYGGRGVYEQYV. In DNA, the CDR3 is TGTGCCAGCAGTTACGGCGGCAGGGGAGTATACGAGCAGTACGTC.

V is TRBV11-3 and J is TRBJ2-3, with D uncertain. Germline lookup yields CDR1 SGHNT and CDR2 YENEEA. The germline V and J ends were trimmed by 3 bases and 2 bases, with 9 bases remaining between them. This CDR3 region has 14 residues. CDR3 amino acids: CASSFSHNTDTQYF. CDR3 bases: TGTGCCAGCAGCTTCTCCCACAACACAGATACGCAGTATTTT.

This chain connects TRBV19 to TRBJ1-2; D ambiguous. Trimming pared 3 bases from V and 1 base from J, leaving 9 bases between. Germline CDR1 and CDR2: LNHDA and SQIVND (reference sequence). The CDR3 length is 14 residues. The CDR3 is CASSMGGSNYGYTF. The CDR3 bases are TGTGCCAGTAGTATGGGAGGGAGTAACTATGGCTACACCTTC.

The rearrangement joins TRBV28 to TRBJ1-3, with a possible D match to TRBD1 (6 bases). The V gene lost 7 bases and the J gene lost 4 bases, with 11 bases spanning the gap. The CDR3 is 13 amino acids. In germline, CDR1 is MDHEN, CDR2 SYDVKM. The DNA for the CDR3 is TGTGCCAGCACCAGGGGTCGAGGAAACACCATATATTTT. Protein product: CASTRGRGNTIYF.